Following are 31 T cell receptor beta chains from one sample sequenced in a study of shared clonotypes between healthy human individuals. Sequenced by immunoSEQ multiplex PCR; TCRdb stores in-frame clones only, minus some. The sample carries about 2.5 million clones, about 90% recorded once. The sequenced sample was naive CD4+ T cells from PBMCs. Subset meaning: CD45RA+ positively selected. The receptors shown here come from a man aged 18-30 years in good health. Some clones in this sample may be carry-over from other donors' samples.

The chain employs TRBV30 and TRBJ1-5; 11 bases align to TRBD1. The germline V gene encodes CDR1 GTSNPN and CDR2 SVGIG (reference sequence). V trimming: 2 bases; J trimming: 2 bases; junction bases outside the gene matches: 5. The CDR3 contains 16 residues. The CDR3 reads CAWSFRTGGRNQPQHF. DNA of the CDR3: TGTGCCTGGAGTTTCCGGACAGGGGGCCGCAATCAGCCCCAGCATTTT. Based on the CDR3 plus reference TRBV30 and TRBJ1-5, the full variable domain is SQTIHQWPATLVQPVGSPLSLECTVEGTSNPNLYWYRQAAGRGLQLLFYSVGIGQISSEVPQNLSASRPQDRQFILSSKKLLLSDSGFYLCAWSFRTGGRNQPQHFGDGTRLSIL.

The rearrangement uses TRBV2 and TRBJ1-1; D possibly corresponds to TRBD1 (5 bases). The CDR3 has 15 residues. Trimming removed 4 bases from V and 4 bases from J, with 16 bases in between. The V gene's germline CDR1 is SNHLY and CDR2 FYNNEI. The CDR3 region is CASSGRGPTGTEAFF. CDR3 bases: TGTGCCAGCAGTGGACGGGGACCGACCGGCACTGAAGCTTTCTTT. Full variable domain (rest looked up from reference TRBV2 and TRBJ1-1): EPEVTQTPSHQVTQMGQEVILRCVPISNHLYFYWYRQILGQKVEFLVSFYNNEISEKSEIFDDQFSVERPDGSNFTLKIRSTKLEDSAMYFCASSGRGPTGTEAFFGQGTRLTVV.

The V call is TRBV19, the J call TRBJ2-7, with 10 bases aligning to TRBD2. V gave up 8 bases and J gave up 4 bases; unmatched junction bases: 8. From germline, CDR1 is LNHDA and CDR2 SQIVND (reference sequence). The CDR3 runs 14 residues. DNA of the CDR3: TGTGCCAGTTCGGAAGGACTAGCGGCGTACGAGCAGTACTTC. Its protein is CASSEGLAAYEQYF.

This clone was found once. The chain carries TRBV5-1 and TRBJ2-7; 7 bases match TRBD1. Trimming took 0 bases from V and 7 from J; bases not matched to a gene: 10. This CDR3 has 15 residues. Germline V lookup: CDR1 SGHRS, CDR2 YFSETQ. CDR3 sequence: CASSLVTGQPGEQYF. The CDR3 DNA is TGCGCCAGCAGCTTGGTTACGGGACAGCCTGGGGAGCAGTACTTC.

V is TRBV27 and J is TRBJ1-1, with unresolved D. V shed 3 bases and J shed 4 bases, with 18 bases lying between them. In germline, CDR1 is MNHEY, CDR2 SMNVEV (reference sequence). This CDR3 comprises 16 residues. CDR3 nucleotide sequence: TGTGCCAGCAGTTTCGCCCGACGGTTTAATGGCACTGAAGCTTTCTTT. Its translation: CASSFARRFNGTEAFF.

Notes on this clone: Other DNA sequences from this sample encode an identical CDR3 as well. V usage is TRBV2 and J usage is TRBJ2-3; D call uncertain. From germline, CDR1 is SNHLY and CDR2 FYNNEI. The length of the CDR3 is 13 residues. Trimming took 1 base from V and 0 from J, leaving 2 bases between them. The CDR3 sequence is CASSEESTDTQYF. For the CDR3, the DNA is TGTGCCAGCAGTGAAGAGAGCACAGATACGCAGTATTTT.

The J gene is TRBJ2-3, the V gene TRBV28; D is perhaps TRBD2 (6 bases). CDR1 is MDHEN, CDR2 SYDVKM, per germline. CDR3 size: 13 residues. Trimming cost V 3 bases and J 9 bases, with 13 bases left between them. The CDR3 DNA follows: TGTGCCAGCAGTTTCTCCGGGACTTGGACGCAGTATTTT. Translating gives CASSFSGTWTQYF.

CDR3 DNA: TGTGCCAGCAGCTTGGCCGGGACAGGGGTGGCCGGGGAGCTGTTTTTT. Encoded protein: CASSLAGTGVAGELFF. The chain uses TRBV5-8 and TRBJ2-2; 10 nucleotides match TRBD1. J was trimmed by 6 bases and V by 0 bases; bases with no gene match: 5. Germline values: CDR1 SGHTS, CDR2 YDEGEE. This CDR3 is 16 amino acids long.

The CDR3 sequence is CAITGRENSGNTIYF. The CDR3 DNA follows: TGTGCCATCACGGGAAGGGAGAACTCTGGAAACACCATATATTTT. J is TRBJ1-3 and V is TRBV10-3; D not resolved. The germline V and J ends were trimmed by 7 bases and 0 bases, with 13 bases remaining between them. This CDR3 is 15 amino acids long. Per germline, CDR1 ENHRY and CDR2 SYGVKD.

The CDR3 loop reads CASSLGTDSNQPQHF. The CDR3 bases are TGTGCCAGCAGCTTGGGGACTGATTCCAATCAGCCCCAGCATTTT. The J gene is TRBJ1-5, the V gene TRBV4-2; a possible D gene is TRBD1 (5 bases). Trimming removed 5 bases from V and 3 bases from J, with 14 bases in between. The length of the CDR3 is 15 residues. Germline V gene data show CDR1 as LGHNA and CDR2 as YNFKEQ.

DNA for the CDR3: TGTGCCAGCAGAAGGCTTTCCCGGAGCAATCAGCCCCAGCATTTT. The encoded protein is CASRRLSRSNQPQHF. V usage is TRBV5-6 and J usage is TRBJ1-5, with D unresolved. The V and J ends lost 5 bases and 1 base respectively, with 13 bases between them. The CDR3 covers 15 residues. CDR1 is SGHDT, CDR2 YYEEEE, per germline.

Remarks on this clone: The junction shows a germline mismatch at one end, possibly a read error. The same CDR3 is also encoded by other DNA sequences in this sample. The CDR3, as DNA: TGTGCCAGTAGCATAGGGAGCACAGATACGCAGTATTTT. Translation gives CASSIGSTDTQYF. The V call is TRBV19, the J call TRBJ2-3, with D uncertain. There are 13 residues in the CDR3. In germline, CDR1 is LNHDA, CDR2 SQIVND (reference sequence).

This chain joins TRBV7-9 and TRBJ2-2; D is possibly TRBD1 (6 bases). The CDR3 consists of 15 residues. CDR1 SEHNR and CDR2 FQNEAQ come from the germline V gene (reference sequence). V was clipped by 6 bases and J by 6 bases, with 17 bases between them. CDR3: CASRQQGDYSGELFF. As DNA, the CDR3 is TGTGCCAGCAGGCAACAGGGAGATTATTCCGGGGAGCTGTTTTTT.

This clone was recorded once. CDR3 region: CAISLTPGTENTEAFF. The CDR3 DNA reads TGTGCCATCAGCCTCACCCCCGGGACAGAGAACACTGAAGCTTTCTTT. The V call is TRBV10-3, the J call TRBJ1-1; the match to TRBD1 covers 7 bases. This CDR3 is built from 16 residues. CDR1 is ENHRY, CDR2 SYGVKD, per germline. The junction had 11 bases not matched to a gene; V was cut back by 6 bases and J by 1 base.

The chain has TRBV9 and TRBJ2-2; 7 nucleotides line up with TRBD2. CDR3 length equals 16 residues. In germline, CDR1 is SGDLS, CDR2 YYNGEE. V lost 0 bases to trimming and J lost 4 bases; unmatched junction nucleotides: 6. In nucleotides, the CDR3 is TGTGCCAGCAGCGTAGGATCGGGAGGAGTCACCGGGGAGCTGTTTTTT. Translation gives CASSVGSGGVTGELFF.

This sequence joins TRBV6-1 and TRBJ1-5, with 9 bases lining up with TRBD1. In germline, CDR1 is MNHNS, CDR2 SASEGT. The CDR3 extends over 14 amino acids. J gave up 6 bases and V 6 bases, and 6 bases lay outside the gene matches. For the CDR3, the DNA is TGTGCCAGCAGGGGACAGGGAGTCGGTCAGCCCCAGCATTTT. It encodes CASRGQGVGQPQHF.

The chain combines TRBV10-3 with TRBJ1-4; possible D gene TRBD1, 5 bases. Germline V gene data show CDR1 as ENHRY and CDR2 as SYGVKD. This CDR3 region has 14 residues. V shed 6 bases and J shed 5 bases, with 13 bases lying between them. CDR3 sequence reads: CAISPGGENEKLFF. The CDR3 bases are TGTGCCATCAGCCCGGGAGGGGAAAATGAAAAACTGTTTTTT.

The genes are TRBV7-2 and TRBJ2-7; a possible D gene is TRBD2 (7 bases). The CDR3 contains 16 residues. The V end was cut by 4 bases, the J end by 4 bases, with 20 bases between. Germline CDR1 reads SGHTA; CDR2 reads FQGNSA. CDR3: CASSSGASGVRYEQYF. CDR3 nucleotides: TGTGCCAGCAGCTCGGGGGCCAGCGGGGTTAGATACGAGCAGTACTTC.

The chain joins TRBV28 to TRBJ1-3; D unclear. V lost 1 base to trimming and J lost 0 bases, with 16 bases between them. This CDR3 is built from 18 residues. Germline V gene data show CDR1 as MDHEN and CDR2 as SYDVKM. CDR3 bases: TGTGCCAGCAGTTTATTAACCCTGGCAGCTTACTCTGGAAACACCATATATTTT. Amino acid sequence: CASSLLTLAAYSGNTIYF.

The CDR3 DNA reads as TGTGCCAGTAAAGAGGGGCCCATCCGATATAGCAATCAGCCCCAGCATTTT. It encodes CASKEGPIRYSNQPQHF. This chain links TRBV19 with TRBJ1-5; TRBD1 might be the D (5 bases). The V end lost 7 bases, the J end lost 0 bases, and 19 bases lay between the germline ends. Germline CDR1 LNHDA, CDR2 SQIVND (reference sequence). The CDR3 spans 17 residues.

The V and J genes are TRBV19 and TRBJ2-1, with D possibly being TRBD2 (5 bases). The CDR3 length is 13 residues. Trimming pared 5 bases from V and 4 bases from J, leaving 9 bases between. Per the germline V gene, CDR1 is LNHDA and CDR2 is SQIVND (reference sequence). CDR3 amino acids: CASSLRGYNEQFF. CDR3 sequence (DNA): TGTGCCAGTAGTCTTCGGGGTTACAATGAGCAGTTCTTC.

The chain employs TRBV4-2 and TRBJ2-7; weak D call: TRBD2 (5 bases). Per germline, CDR1 LGHNA and CDR2 YNFKEQ. Trimming took 0 bases from V and 2 from J, leaving 14 bases between them. CDR3 length: 16 amino acids. CDR3 protein: CASSQESGQLAYEQYF. The CDR3 nucleotides read TGTGCCAGCAGCCAAGAGAGCGGTCAGCTTGCCTACGAGCAGTACTTC.

V and J are TRBV30 and TRBJ2-2, with D possibly being TRBD1 (5 bases). V was clipped by 0 bases and J by 5 bases, with 13 bases between them. The CDR3 contains 15 residues. Germline V gene data show CDR1 as GTSNPN and CDR2 as SVGIG (reference sequence). CDR3 loop: CAWSVTGPLTGELFF. The CDR3 DNA reads as TGTGCCTGGAGTGTTACAGGACCCCTGACCGGGGAGCTGTTTTTT.

In regard to this clone: Other DNA sequences from this sample encode an identical CDR3 as well. This chain joins TRBV5-1 and TRBJ2-1; TRBD2 matches at 10 bases. Germline CDR1 is SGHRS and CDR2 is YFSETQ. J lost 1 base, V lost 2 bases, and 0 bases had no gene match. The CDR3 is made up of 15 amino acids. The chain's CDR3 is CASSLLAGSYNEQFF. CDR3 coding DNA: TGCGCCAGCAGCTTACTAGCGGGATCCTACAATGAGCAGTTCTTC. Combining the CDR3 with reference TRBV5-1 and TRBJ2-1 gives the whole variable domain KAGVTQTPRYLIKTRGQQVTLSCSPISGHRSVSWYQQTPGQGLQFLFEYFSETQRNKGNFPGRFSGRQFSNSRSEMNVSTLELGDSALYLCASSLLAGSYNEQFFGPGTRLTVL.

The rearrangement links TRBV10-3 to TRBJ2-5; 9 bases fit TRBD1. The germline V gene has CDR1 ENHRY and CDR2 SYGVKD. This CDR3 spans 14 amino acids. The J segment lost 5 bases and the V segment lost 8 bases, leaving 9 bases of the junction unmatched. In DNA form, the CDR3 reads TGTGCCATCGGCGGGACAGGGCAAGGGGAGACCCAGTACTTC. Translated, it gives CAIGGTGQGETQYF.

With respect to this clone: The identical CDR3 is also encoded by other nucleotide sequences in the sample. The rearrangement joins TRBV2 to TRBJ2-7; TRBD2 aligns across 8 bases. J was trimmed by 0 bases and V by 7 bases; bases with no gene match: 8. This CDR3 region has 15 residues. CDR1 SNHLY and CDR2 FYNNEI come from the germline V gene. CDR3 nucleotide sequence: TGTGCCAGCACCTACAGCGGGAGTCTCTCCTACGAGCAGTACTTC. As protein: CASTYSGSLSYEQYF.

The chain employs TRBV6-6 and TRBJ2-3, with D possibly matching TRBD2 (5 bases). This CDR3 region has 15 residues. V was shortened by 2 bases and J by 4 bases, with 13 bases between the two germline ends. CDR1 MNHNY and CDR2 SVGAGI come from the germline V gene (reference sequence). The CDR3 loop is CASSYPEVGADTQYF. CDR3 DNA sequence: TGTGCCAGCAGTTACCCCGAGGTGGGAGCAGATACGCAGTATTTT.

The chain is built from TRBV5-4 and TRBJ2-7, with 13 bases identical to TRBD2. The V gene end was trimmed by 4 bases and the J gene end by 6 bases; junction bases not matched to a gene: 7. Germline V gene sequence: CDR1 SGHNT, CDR2 YYREEE (reference sequence). The CDR3 extends over 15 amino acids. The CDR3: CASSPTGTSGTEQYF. As DNA, the CDR3 is TGTGCCAGCAGCCCGACCGGGACTAGCGGGACCGAGCAGTACTTC.

This rearrangement joins TRBV7-2 to TRBJ2-1; D possibly corresponds to TRBD2 (6 bases). CDR1 is SGHTA and CDR2 is FQGNSA in the germline V gene. The CDR3 has 15 amino acids. V lost 3 bases and J lost 9, with 18 bases in between. The CDR3 spells CASSFYGREIGEQFF. CDR3 DNA sequence: TGTGCCAGCAGCTTTTACGGGAGAGAGATTGGTGAGCAGTTCTTC.

V usage is TRBV30 and J usage is TRBJ2-7, with D possibly being TRBD2 (6 bases). The CDR3 has 14 residues. The V end was cut by 3 bases, the J end by 6 bases, with 18 bases between. CDR1 GTSNPN and CDR2 SVGIG come from the germline V gene (reference sequence). CDR3 sequence reads: CAWRGRLAMGEQYF. The CDR3 coding sequence is TGTGCCTGGAGGGGGCGGCTAGCGATGGGCGAGCAGTACTTC.

The chain combines TRBV9 with TRBJ2-3; 10 nucleotides agree with TRBD2. From germline, CDR1 is SGDLS and CDR2 YYNGEE. The CDR3 spans 18 residues. V lost 4 bases, J lost 4 bases, and 15 bases stayed unmatched. The CDR3, as DNA: TGTGCCAGCAGCTTTAGTCCCCTGGCTAGCGGGAGAGCAGATACGCAGTATTTT. The encoded protein is CASSFSPLASGRADTQYF.